These 7 T cell receptor beta chains share one sample of origin, sequenced in a study of vaccination and CD4 T cells after COVID-19 (dated 2022 in TCRdb). Library construction relied on PCR. Instrument on record: Illumina iSeq 100. TCR sequencing of DNA from cultured CD4+ T cells used the Oncomine TCR Beta short-read assay at the Johns Hopkins FTIC core. TCRdb passed the public sequencing reads through fastp at Q25 and MiXCR, retaining productive beta sequences. CDR3 protein sequences are deduplicated, and each keeps its most common genes and DNA. This sample lists 20,000 or so distinct CDR3 sequences; 45% to 50% were detected once. The leading ten clones occupy roughly 14% of the sample. The treatment or condition label of this sample denotes: roughly 11-day PBMC culture with coronavirus spike peptide pools or control peptides (ViraFEST assay). For these receptors, no antigen is known. Input material: cultured CD4+ T cells from blood. These receptors came from a human donor with COVID-19.

The chain uses TRBV6-1 and TRBJ1-3; a weak D match, TRBD1 (5 bases). Germline assignment: CDR1 MNHNS and CDR2 SASEGT. Trimming pared 10 bases from V and 0 bases from J, leaving 19 bases between. This CDR3 contains 16 residues. The CDR3 sequence: CAILILGADSGNTIYF. DNA for the CDR3: TGTGCCATCCTAATCTTAGGGGCGGACTCTGGAAACACCATATATTTT.

The chain joins TRBV5-5 to TRBJ1-1; D is ambiguous. Per germline, CDR1 SGHKS and CDR2 YYEKEE (reference sequence). Between the trimmed V and J ends, which lost 3 bases and 7 bases, there was a span of 7 bases. The CDR3 loop spans 11 amino acids. CDR3 protein: CASSSGIEAFF. The CDR3 DNA reads as TGTGCCAGCAGCTCGGGGATTGAAGCTTTCTTT.

This clonotype came up a few times. This sequence joins TRBV7-9 and TRBJ1-6; the D is unclear. The V end was cut by 8 bases, the J end by 8 bases, with 16 bases between. Germline CDR1 reads SEHNR; CDR2 reads FQNEAQ (reference sequence). The CDR3 runs to 14 residues. CDR3: CASGTHGVDSPLHF. CDR3 nucleotides: TGTGCCAGCGGAACCCACGGGGTCGATTCACCCCTCCACTTT.

This chain links TRBV21-1 with TRBJ1-1. TRBV21-1 is deemed a pseudogene. There are 14 residues in the CDR3. CDR3 in DNA: TGTGCCAGCAGCAAAGAGACACCGGAGACTGAAGCTTTCTTT. As protein: CASSKETPETEAFF.

V is TRBV6-1 and J is TRBJ2-7; 7 bases map to TRBD1. The germline V gene has CDR1 MNHNS and CDR2 SASEGT. There are 13 residues in the CDR3. J gave up 0 bases and V 8 bases, and 4 bases lay outside the gene matches. The CDR3, as DNA: TGTGCCAGCGGGCGGACAGGCTCCTACGAGCAGTACTTC. This encodes CASGRTGSYEQYF.

The rearrangement uses TRBV10-3 and TRBJ1-1, with D unclear. This CDR3 has 14 amino acids. The germline CDR1 and CDR2 sequences are ENHRY and SYGVKD. V shed 6 bases and J shed 0 bases, with 11 bases lying between them. CDR3 sequence: CAISSGSLNTEAFF. DNA of the CDR3: TGTGCCATCAGCTCCGGAAGTTTGAACACTGAAGCTTTCTTT.

The CDR3 spells CSARDLVNTEAFF. The DNA of the CDR3 is TGCAGTGCTAGAGATCTGGTGAACACTGAAGCTTTCTTT. The chain joins TRBV20-1 to TRBJ1-1; D is unclear. This CDR3 has 13 residues. Germline assignment: CDR1 DFQATT and CDR2 SNEGSKA (reference sequence). Trimming pared 0 bases from V and 0 bases from J, leaving 5 bases between.